The clone carrying this TCR beta chain was observed many times. The data were obtained in a study of CD8+CD57+ T cells in acquired aplastic anemia. Study overall: Sorted CD4+ and CD8+ cells yielded DNA averaging roughly 3.3 ug.

Investigators profiled TCR beta VDJ and CDR3 from genomic DNA template. From the reads, TCRdb called clonotypes with MiXCR, one entry per CDR3 protein. The table has some 160,000 distinct CDR3 sequences, approximately 44% seen once. V gave up 4 bases and J gave up 6 bases; unmatched junction bases: 6. Germline V lookup: CDR1 SGHTS, CDR2 YDEGEE. The CDR3 consists of 15 residues. Selection for sequencing was limited to patients who had shown CD8+CD57+ cell expansion by flow cytometry. The sequenced sample was sorted CD4+, CD8+, or CD8+CD57+ T cells (not recorded which) from PBMCs. The rearrangement links TRBV5-8 to TRBJ1-4, with TRBD1 matching 10 bases. This clonotype was obtained from a human donor with aplastic anemia. CDR3 residues: CASSQGQGSDEKLFF. The CDR3 bases are TGTGCCAGCAGCCAGGGACAGGGGAGTGATGAAAAACTGTTTTTT.